This TCR beta chain originates from a study of cytomegalovirus exposure and HLA in healthy donors. The CDR3 length is 14 residues. Germline values: CDR1 SGHDT, CDR2 YYEEEE. Trimming at V came to 4 bases and at J to 5 bases, leaving 4 bases not matched to a gene. Amplification used 60 Vbeta primers and 13 Jbeta primers. Sequencing used immunoSEQ multiplex PCR; TCRdb keeps in-frame clones, though not all of them. The sample holds around 160,000 clones; 68% are singletons and the top ten take approximately 1.5%. The TCR was taken from a man in his fifties or sixties in good health and CMV-seronegative. The sample comprised PBMCs. The chain couples TRBV5-6 to TRBJ1-1; 11 nucleotides match TRBD1. CDR3 amino acids: CASSRTGGETEAFF. CDR3 DNA sequence: TGTGCCAGCAGCCGGACAGGGGGCGAGACTGAAGCTTTCTTT.